What follows are 20 T cell receptor beta chains derived from one specimen sequenced in a study of a mutant IDH1 vaccine in newly diagnosed glioma. These TCRs' antigens remain unknown. Here immunoSEQ multiplex PCR was the method, and the copy in TCRdb shows in-frame clones only, minus some. The sample yields around 41,000 clones, about 79% seen once. As to time point: week 23, last vaccination. Topical imiquimod accompanied each vaccine dose, which consisted of 300 ug of mutant IDH1 20-mer peptide. Sequencing used PBMCs, obtained from a glioma patient whose treatment included an IDH1 peptide vaccine. All receptors come from a woman aged 40 to 50 with glioma. Some clones in this sample may be carry-over from other donors' samples.

This chain joins TRBV7-2 and TRBJ1-5; a weak D match, TRBD1 (6 bases). CDR3 length: 14 amino acids. Trimming removed 4 bases from V and 7 bases from J, with 14 bases in between. Germline-derived CDR1 and CDR2 are SGHTA and FQGNSA. CDR3 residues: CASSSDRGAQPQHF. In DNA form, the CDR3 reads TGTGCCAGCAGCTCCGATCGGGGGGCCCAGCCCCAGCATTTT.

The V call is TRBV12-5, the J call TRBJ1-1; weak D call: TRBD1 (6 bases). The CDR3 covers 15 residues. Germline values: CDR1 LGHNT, CDR2 FRNRAP. V gave up 6 bases and J gave up 7 bases, with 21 bases separating them. CDR3: CASGKGGALASEAFF. The CDR3 DNA follows: TGTGCTAGTGGAAAAGGGGGGGCCCTAGCCAGTGAAGCTTTCTTT.

This chain joins TRBV14 and TRBJ1-1, with D maybe TRBD1 (5 bases). CDR3 length: 14 amino acids. The germline V gene encodes CDR1 SGHDN and CDR2 FVKESK. Trimming took 4 bases from V and 4 from J, leaving 13 bases between them. CDR3 residues: CASSLGAVATEAFF. CDR3 bases: TGTGCCAGCAGCCTCGGGGCCGTAGCCACTGAAGCTTTCTTT.

This chain joins TRBV10-3 and TRBJ1-5; D remains ambiguous. Trimming cost V 2 bases and J 9 bases, with 11 bases left between them. The germline V gene encodes CDR1 ENHRY and CDR2 SYGVKD. The CDR3 covers 13 residues. The CDR3 DNA follows: TGTGCCATCAGTGAGAACACCGAGCGGCCCCAGCATTTT. It is translated as CAISENTERPQHF.

This clone was seen a handful of times. The V call is TRBV20-1, the J call TRBJ1-1; D ambiguous. The germline CDR1 and CDR2 sequences are DFQATT and SNEGSKA (reference sequence). The length of the CDR3 is 10 residues. The V gene lost 2 bases and the J gene lost 6 bases, with 4 bases spanning the gap. This CDR3 is CSARIAEAFF. CDR3 nucleotides: TGCAGTGCTAGAATAGCTGAAGCTTTCTTT.

The chain combines TRBV2 with TRBJ2-1; D uncertain. With 4 bases removed from V and 6 bases from J, the gap between germline ends came to 13 bases. The CDR3 is made up of 14 amino acids. The V gene's germline CDR1 is SNHLY and CDR2 FYNNEI. CDR3 DNA: TGTGCCAGCAGTGTTCCCAAAGGGCGCAATGAGCAGTTCTTC. It specifies CASSVPKGRNEQFF.

The chain has TRBV4-3 and TRBJ2-3, with a weak D call TRBD1 (6 bases). Germline V gene sequence: CDR1 LGHNA, CDR2 YSLEER. The V end was cut by 1 base, the J end by 5 bases, with 22 bases between. CDR3 size: 18 residues. The CDR3 protein is CASSQGGGLQGVVDTQYF. DNA of the CDR3: TGCGCCAGCAGCCAAGGTGGGGGCCTCCAGGGAGTGGTAGATACGCAGTATTTT.

This chain joins TRBV4-2 and TRBJ1-1; TRBD1 agrees at 8 bases. The ends lost 2 bases at V and 1 base at J; junction bases unmatched: 6. The germline V gene has CDR1 LGHNA and CDR2 YNFKEQ. The CDR3 runs to 16 residues. The DNA of the CDR3 is TGTGCCAGCAGCCAACCGTCCGGACAGGGGAACACTGAAGCTTTCTTT. Translation gives CASSQPSGQGNTEAFF.

As concerns this clone: Other DNA sequences within the sample encode an identical CDR3. In nucleotides, the CDR3 is TGTGCCAGCAGCAGGGAGGGCAATGAGCAGTTCTTC. Encoded protein: CASSREGNEQFF. This sequence joins TRBV5-4 and TRBJ2-1; 7 nucleotides match TRBD2. In germline, CDR1 is SGHNT, CDR2 YYREEE (reference sequence). Germline trimming cut 4 bases from V and 6 bases from J; bases unmatched to any gene: 1. This CDR3 region has 12 residues.

The chain joins TRBV2 to TRBJ2-1, with TRBD2 matching over 7 bases. The germline CDR1 and CDR2 sequences are SNHLY and FYNNEI. The V segment lost 3 bases and the J segment 7 bases; nucleotides outside the gene matches: 3. The CDR3 is 13 amino acids. Here the CDR3 reads CASSDGLENEQFF. As DNA, the CDR3 is TGTGCCAGCAGTGACGGACTAGAAAATGAGCAGTTCTTC.

The chain has TRBV5-4 and TRBJ1-1; a possible D gene is TRBD1 (5 bases). CDR1 is SGHNT and CDR2 is YYREEE in the germline V gene (reference sequence). The V end lost 3 bases, the J end lost 6 bases, and 12 bases lay between the germline ends. The CDR3 contains 13 residues. CDR3: CASSWSRGAEAFF. The CDR3 DNA sequence: TGTGCCAGCAGCTGGTCCAGAGGGGCTGAAGCTTTCTTT.

The chain carries TRBV5-1 and TRBJ2-7; 7 nucleotides line up with TRBD1. V lost 3 bases and J lost 6; bases outside the gene matches: 3. Germline lookup yields CDR1 SGHRS and CDR2 YFSETQ. The CDR3 runs 12 residues. DNA for the CDR3: TGCGCCAGCAGCTCGTCAGGGGGCGAGCAGTACTTC. It translates to CASSSSGGEQYF.

This clone is classed as medium-sized. V gene TRBV11-2 combines with J gene TRBJ2-2; D is possibly TRBD1 or TRBD2 (6 bases each). The CDR3 contains 15 residues. The V end lost 5 bases, the J end lost 1 base, and 11 bases lay between the germline ends. Germline V gene lookup returns CDR1 SGHAT and CDR2 FQNNGV. CDR3 protein: CASSPGGRNTGELFF. DNA of the CDR3: TGTGCCAGCAGCCCTGGGGGGCGGAACACCGGGGAGCTGTTTTTT.

A remark on this clone: The junction shows a germline mismatch at one end, possibly a read error. This chain connects TRBV7-9 to TRBJ2-7; D call uncertain. Germline V gene sequence: CDR1 SEHNR, CDR2 FQNEAQ (reference sequence). This CDR3 has 11 residues. This chain's CDR3 is CATRRGEEQDF. As DNA, the CDR3 is TGTGCCACCCGCCGCGGTGAAGAGCAGGACTTC.

The V call is TRBV4-3, the J call TRBJ2-5, with D maybe TRBD1 (5 bases). Trimming left V 4 bases short and J 0 bases short, with 15 bases between. The germline V gene encodes CDR1 LGHNA and CDR2 YSLEER. The CDR3 totals 16 residues. The CDR3 loop reads CASSRAVTDYQETQYF. CDR3 nucleotide sequence: TGCGCCAGCAGCCGAGCCGTGACAGATTACCAAGAGACCCAGTACTTC.

This chain connects TRBV11-2 to TRBJ2-7; D remains unclear. This CDR3 has 12 amino acids. From germline, CDR1 is SGHAT and CDR2 FQNNGV. The germline V and J ends were trimmed by 5 bases and 1 base, with 6 bases remaining between them. The CDR3 bases are TGTGCCAGCAGCCCAACGTCCTACGAGCAGTACTTC. Protein: CASSPTSYEQYF.

The chain employs TRBV12-5 and TRBJ2-1; no firm D call. The CDR3 runs 12 residues. Trimming took 4 bases from V and 6 from J, leaving 7 bases between them. Germline CDR1 LGHNT, CDR2 FRNRAP. CDR3 protein: CASGSGINEQFF. Written as DNA, the CDR3 is TGTGCTAGTGGTTCTGGGATCAATGAGCAGTTCTTC.

This clone was observed a handful of times. This chain uses TRBV28 with TRBJ1-2, with TRBD1 as a possible D gene (5 bases). The CDR3 length is 12 residues. Trimming removed 2 bases from V and 4 bases from J, with 5 bases in between. Germline V gene data show CDR1 as MDHEN and CDR2 as SYDVKM. The CDR3 loop is CASSLGGYGYTF. The CDR3 bases are TGTGCCAGCAGTTTAGGGGGCTATGGCTACACCTTC.

The chain carries TRBV7-3 and TRBJ1-1; 7 nucleotides line up with TRBD1. The J segment lost 7 bases and the V segment lost 4 bases, leaving 6 bases of the junction unmatched. This CDR3 spans 13 amino acids. The germline V gene encodes CDR1 SGHTA and CDR2 FQGTGA. CDR3 in DNA: TGTGCCAGCAGCTCTGACAGGGTGGGTGAAGCTTTCTTT. Its translation is CASSSDRVGEAFF.

This clone has just a few counts. The sample contains more than one DNA sequence encoding this CDR3. V gene TRBV11-3 combines with J gene TRBJ1-1, with D uncertain. The CDR3 sequence is 13 residues long. Between the trimmed V and J ends, which lost 1 base and 3 bases, there was a span of 6 bases. Germline CDR1 reads SGHNT; CDR2 reads YENEEA. CDR3 sequence reads: CASSLVAYTEAFF. In DNA, the CDR3 is TGTGCCAGCAGCTTAGTTGCCTACACTGAAGCTTTCTTT. The whole variable domain, remainder taken from reference TRBV11-3 and TRBJ1-1, is EAGVVQSPRYKIIEKKQPVAFWCNPISGHNTLYWYLQNLGQGPELLIRYENEEAVDDSQLPKDRFSAERLKGVDSTLKIQPAELGDSAVYLCASSLVAYTEAFFGQGTRLTVV.